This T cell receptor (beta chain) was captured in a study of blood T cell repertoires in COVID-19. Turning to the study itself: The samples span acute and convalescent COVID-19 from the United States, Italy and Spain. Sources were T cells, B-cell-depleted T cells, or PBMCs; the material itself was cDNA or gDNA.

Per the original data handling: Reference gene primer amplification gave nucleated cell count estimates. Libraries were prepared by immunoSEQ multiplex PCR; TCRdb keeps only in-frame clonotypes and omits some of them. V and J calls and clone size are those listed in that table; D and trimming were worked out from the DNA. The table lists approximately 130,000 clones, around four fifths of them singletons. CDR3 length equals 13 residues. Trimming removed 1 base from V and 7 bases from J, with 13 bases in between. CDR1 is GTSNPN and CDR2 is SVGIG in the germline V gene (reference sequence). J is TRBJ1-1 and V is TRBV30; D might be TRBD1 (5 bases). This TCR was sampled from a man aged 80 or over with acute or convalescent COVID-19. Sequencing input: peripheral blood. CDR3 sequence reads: CAWSDGRVDEAFF. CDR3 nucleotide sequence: TGTGCCTGGAGTGATGGCAGGGTTGATGAAGCTTTCTTT.